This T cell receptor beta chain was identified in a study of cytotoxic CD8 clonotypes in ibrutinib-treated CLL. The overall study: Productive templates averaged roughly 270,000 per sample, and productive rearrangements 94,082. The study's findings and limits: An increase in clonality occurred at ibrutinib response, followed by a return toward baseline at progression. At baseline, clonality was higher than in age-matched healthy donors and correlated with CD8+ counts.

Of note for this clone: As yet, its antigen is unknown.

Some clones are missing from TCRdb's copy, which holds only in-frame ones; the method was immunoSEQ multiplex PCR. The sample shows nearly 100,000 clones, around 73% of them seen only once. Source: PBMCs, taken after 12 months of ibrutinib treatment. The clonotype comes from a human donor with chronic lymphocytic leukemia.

The CDR3 DNA follows: TGTGCCAGCAGCCTGCTAGCGGGGGAGTACGAGCAGTACTTC. Protein: CASSLLAGEYEQYF. The chain uses TRBV5-6 and TRBJ2-7, with TRBD2 matching 10 bases. This CDR3 comprises 14 residues. Germline CDR1 and CDR2: SGHDT and YYEEEE. J was trimmed by 4 bases and V by 4 bases; bases with no gene match: 5.